These 14 T cell receptor beta chains were sequenced from one sample in a study of blood T cells in healthy people across ages. Sample-barcoded 5' priming and a J-beta primer mix drove a second PCR of about 6 to 12 cycles. One entry per CDR3 protein, called by TCRdb with MiXCR from the 5' RACE reads. There are 600,000 to 1,000,000 distinct CDR3 sequences in the sample; roughly 64% occur only once, and roughly 20% lies in the top ten. The specimen sequenced was blood. Receptor source: a man aged 25-40 years in good health.

This clonotype was counted many times. This rearrangement joins TRBV5-1 to TRBJ2-1; a weak D match, TRBD1 (7 bases). The V end lost 4 bases, the J end lost 0 bases, and 11 bases lay between the germline ends. The germline CDR1 and CDR2 sequences are SGHRS and YFSETQ. The CDR3 spans 15 residues. Here the CDR3 DNA reads TGCGCCAGCAGCCCAGGGGGGAGCTCCTACAATGAGCAGTTCTTC. Translated: CASSPGGSSYNEQFF. The full variable domain, rest sourced from reference TRBV5-1 and TRBJ2-1, is KAGVTQTPRYLIKTRGQQVTLSCSPISGHRSVSWYQQTPGQGLQFLFEYFSETQRNKGNFPGRFSGRQFSNSRSEMNVSTLELGDSALYLCASSPGGSSYNEQFFGPGTRLTVL.

The V and J genes are TRBV7-9 and TRBJ1-5; TRBD1 is a possible D gene (6 bases). CDR3 length equals 15 residues. Germline assignment: CDR1 SEHNR and CDR2 FQNEAQ (reference sequence). The ends were cut back, 5 bases at V and 6 bases at J, with 17 bases in the middle. As DNA, the CDR3 is TGTGCCAGCAGCCGAGGGGGGGAAAAGGGTCAGCCCCAGCATTTT. Translated, it gives CASSRGGEKGQPQHF.

This rearrangement joins TRBV7-2 to TRBJ2-1; D is possibly TRBD2 (5 bases). Germline CDR1 and CDR2: SGHTA and FQGNSA. The V end lost 5 bases, the J end lost 5 bases, and 19 bases lay between the germline ends. This CDR3 spans 16 amino acids. Written as DNA, the CDR3 is TGTGCCAGCAGCCCTCGGGGTAATAGCGTCGACAATGAGCAGTTCTTC. Translating it yields CASSPRGNSVDNEQFF.

This clonotype was observed a handful of times. V usage is TRBV7-8 and J usage is TRBJ2-4; D not resolved. V was clipped by 1 base and J by 5 bases, with 9 bases between them. Looked up from germline, CDR1 is SGHVS and CDR2 is FQNEAQ. This CDR3 contains 14 residues. The DNA for the CDR3 is TGTGCCAGCAGCTTAGGGTATAGCCAAAACATTCAGTACTTC. It translates to CASSLGYSQNIQYF.

The chain joins TRBV21-1 to TRBJ2-3; the table names TRBD1, a call not compared with the DNA. TRBV21-1 is described as a pseudogene. CDR3 size: 13 residues. This chain's CDR3 is CASSKVGIDTQYF. Here the CDR3 DNA reads TGTGCCAGCAGCAAAGTCGGGATAGATACGCAGTATTTT.

There are a few counts of this clonotype. The V gene is TRBV29-1, the J gene TRBJ2-3; 8 bases line up with TRBD1. The trim removed 5 bases at V and 2 bases at J, leaving 3 bases unmatched. Germline CDR1 SQVTM, CDR2 ANQGSEA. The CDR3 runs 13 residues. The CDR3: CSVWTGHTDTQYF. The CDR3 DNA reads as TGCAGCGTTTGGACAGGGCACACAGATACGCAGTATTTT.

The chain couples TRBV20-1 to TRBJ2-1; maybe TRBD2 (6 bases). The V and J ends lost 6 bases and 2 bases respectively, with 14 bases between them. The CDR3 has 14 amino acids. From germline, CDR1 is DFQATT and CDR2 SNEGSKA (reference sequence). The CDR3 bases are TGCAGTGCCTCTGGGCGCGGGGCCTACAATGAGCAGTTCTTC. Protein product: CSASGRGAYNEQFF.

This clonotype showed up just a few times. This sequence joins TRBV4-2 and TRBJ1-2; D is unresolved. The CDR3 contains 11 residues. Germline V CDR1 and CDR2: LGHNA, YNFKEQ. Trimming took 8 bases from V and 3 from J, leaving 7 bases between them. This chain's CDR3 is CASGRDYGYTF. Written as DNA, the CDR3 is TGTGCCAGCGGGAGGGACTATGGCTACACCTTC.

The chain carries TRBV5-6 and TRBJ1-2, with D hard to call. V lost 4 bases to trimming and J lost 8 bases, with 18 bases between them. CDR3 size: 14 residues. Germline V gene sequence: CDR1 SGHDT, CDR2 YYEEEE. The DNA of the CDR3 is TGTGCCAGCAGCCATAAAGTAGACATACCGGGCTACACCTTC. This sequence encodes CASSHKVDIPGYTF. Full variable domain (outside the CDR3, taken from reference TRBV5-6 and TRBJ1-2): DAGVTQSPTHLIKTRGQQVTLRCSPKSGHDTVSWYQQALGQGPQFIFQYYEEEERQRGNFPDRFSGHQFPNYSSELNVNALLLGDSALYLCASSHKVDIPGYTFGSGTRLTVV.

There are a few counts of this clonotype. The chain uses TRBV6-5 and TRBJ1-2; no reliable D call. The CDR3 has 12 residues. V was cut by 7 bases and J by 7 bases, with 13 bases left in between. Per germline, CDR1 MNHEY and CDR2 SVGAGI. CDR3 in amino acids: CASKEGSVGYTF. DNA for the CDR3: TGTGCCAGCAAGGAGGGTTCTGTTGGCTACACCTTC.

The chain has TRBV28 and TRBJ2-7, with D perhaps matching TRBD1 (5 bases). Per the germline V gene, CDR1 is MDHEN and CDR2 is SYDVKM. The V end lost 7 bases, the J end lost 2 bases, and 9 bases lay between the germline ends. CDR3 length equals 12 residues. CDR3 sequence (DNA): TGTGCCAGCAAACAGGACCCCTACGAGCAGTACTTC. Translated: CASKQDPYEQYF.

The rearrangement joins TRBV7-2 to TRBJ2-5; 7 nucleotides align to TRBD1. There are 15 residues in the CDR3. CDR1 is SGHTA and CDR2 is FQGNSA in the germline V gene. The junction had 9 bases not matched to a gene; V was cut back by 5 bases and J by 3 bases. CDR3 nucleotide sequence: TGTGCCAGCAGCCTGAGAAGGGGGCCTAAAGAGACCCAGTACTTC. This encodes CASSLRRGPKETQYF.

The chain is built from TRBV5-1 and TRBJ1-2, with unresolved D. The CDR3 covers 15 residues. Trimming left V 4 bases short and J 5 bases short, with 18 bases between. CDR1 is SGHRS and CDR2 is YFSETQ in the germline V gene. This CDR3 reads CASSPDGIAIYGYTF. Here the CDR3 DNA reads TGCGCCAGCAGCCCGGATGGGATAGCAATATATGGCTACACCTTC.

This clonotype was counted between two and nine times. The rearrangement uses TRBV29-1 and TRBJ2-7, with 10 nucleotides matching TRBD2. This CDR3 is built from 14 residues. Germline-derived CDR1 and CDR2 are SQVTM and ANQGSEA. Trimming at V came to 5 bases and at J to 1 base, leaving 5 bases not matched to a gene. CDR3 sequence reads: CSVTGLASSYEQYF. The DNA for the CDR3 is TGCAGCGTTACGGGACTAGCGTCATCCTACGAGCAGTACTTC.